This T cell receptor (beta chain) was identified in a study of cytomegalovirus exposure and HLA in healthy donors. Study-level background: The roughly 110 validation repertoires used the same platform as the 550 to 700 first-cohort repertoires (as reported by a later analysis).

This clone has just one count. The antigen remains unidentified. Assay used: immunoSEQ multiplex PCR; TCRdb lists only in-frame clones, some missing. The sample yields over 80,000 clones, 85% seen once. Findings and caveats of the study: In vitro checks showed that a few CMV-associated chains really do target CMV antigens. The TCR clusters that emerged in the first cohort tended, a later analysis found, to co-occur in the approximately 130 validation repertoires.

The V gene's germline CDR1 is SGHTA and CDR2 FQGTGA. The V and J ends lost 8 bases and 1 base, in that order; junction bases with no gene match: 0. This CDR3 contains 13 residues. The receptor was derived from a man aged 18 to 35 in good health and CMV-seropositive. The sequenced sample consisted of PBMCs. The chain employs TRBV7-3 and TRBJ1-1; TRBD1 aligns across 11 bases. CDR3 protein: CASGQGANTEAFF. As DNA, the CDR3 is TGTGCCAGCGGACAGGGGGCGAACACTGAAGCTTTCTTT.